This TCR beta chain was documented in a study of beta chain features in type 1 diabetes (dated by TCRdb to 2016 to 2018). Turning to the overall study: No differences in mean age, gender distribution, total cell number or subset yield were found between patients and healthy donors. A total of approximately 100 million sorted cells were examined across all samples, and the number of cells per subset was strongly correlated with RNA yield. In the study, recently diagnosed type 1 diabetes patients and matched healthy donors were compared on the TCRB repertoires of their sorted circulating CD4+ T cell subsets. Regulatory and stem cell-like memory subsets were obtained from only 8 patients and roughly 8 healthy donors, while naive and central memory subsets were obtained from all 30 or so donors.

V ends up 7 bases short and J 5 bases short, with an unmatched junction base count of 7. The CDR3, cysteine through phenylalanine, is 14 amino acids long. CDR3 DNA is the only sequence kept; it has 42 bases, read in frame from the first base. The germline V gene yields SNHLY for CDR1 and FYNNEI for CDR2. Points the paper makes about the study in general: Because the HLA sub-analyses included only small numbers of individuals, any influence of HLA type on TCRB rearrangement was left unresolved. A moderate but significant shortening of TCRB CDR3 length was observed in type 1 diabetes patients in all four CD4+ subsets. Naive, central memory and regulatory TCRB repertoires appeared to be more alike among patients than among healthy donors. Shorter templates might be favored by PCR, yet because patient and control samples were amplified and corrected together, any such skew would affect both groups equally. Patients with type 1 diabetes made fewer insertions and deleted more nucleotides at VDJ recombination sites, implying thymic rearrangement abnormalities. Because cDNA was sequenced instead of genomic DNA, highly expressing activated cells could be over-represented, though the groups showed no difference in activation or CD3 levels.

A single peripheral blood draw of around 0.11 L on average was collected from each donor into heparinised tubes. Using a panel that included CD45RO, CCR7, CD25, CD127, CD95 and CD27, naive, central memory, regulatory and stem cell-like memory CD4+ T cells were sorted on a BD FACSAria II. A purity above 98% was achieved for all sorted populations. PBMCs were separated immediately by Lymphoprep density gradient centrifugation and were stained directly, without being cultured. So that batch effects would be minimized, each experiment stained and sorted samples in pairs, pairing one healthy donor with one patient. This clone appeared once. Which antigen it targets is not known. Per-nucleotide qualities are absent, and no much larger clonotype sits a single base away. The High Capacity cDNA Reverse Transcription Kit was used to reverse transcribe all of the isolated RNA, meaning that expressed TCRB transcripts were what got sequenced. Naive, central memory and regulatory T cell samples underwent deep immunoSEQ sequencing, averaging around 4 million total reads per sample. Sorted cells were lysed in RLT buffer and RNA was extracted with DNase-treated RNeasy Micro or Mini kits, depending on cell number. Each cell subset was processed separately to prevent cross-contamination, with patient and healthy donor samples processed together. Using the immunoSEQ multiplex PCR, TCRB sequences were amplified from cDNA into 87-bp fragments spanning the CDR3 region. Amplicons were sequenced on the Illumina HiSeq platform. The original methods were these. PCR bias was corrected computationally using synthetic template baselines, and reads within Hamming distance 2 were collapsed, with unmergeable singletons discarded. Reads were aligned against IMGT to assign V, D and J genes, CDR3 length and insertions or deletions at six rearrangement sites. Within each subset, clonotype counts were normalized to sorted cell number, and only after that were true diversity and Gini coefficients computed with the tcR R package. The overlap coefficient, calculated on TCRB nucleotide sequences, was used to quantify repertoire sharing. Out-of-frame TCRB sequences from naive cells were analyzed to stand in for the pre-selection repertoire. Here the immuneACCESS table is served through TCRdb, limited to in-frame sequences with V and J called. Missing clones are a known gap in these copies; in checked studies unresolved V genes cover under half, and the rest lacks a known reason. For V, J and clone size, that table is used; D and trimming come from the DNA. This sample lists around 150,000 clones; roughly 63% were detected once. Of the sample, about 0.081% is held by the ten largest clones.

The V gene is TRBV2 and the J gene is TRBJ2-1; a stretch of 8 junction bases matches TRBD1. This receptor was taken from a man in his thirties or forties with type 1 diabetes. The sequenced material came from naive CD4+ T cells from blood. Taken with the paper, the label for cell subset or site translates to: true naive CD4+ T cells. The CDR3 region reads CASTPDRGHNEQFF. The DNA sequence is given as TGTGCCAGCACCCCCGACAGGGGCCACAATGAGCAGTTCTTC.